This T cell receptor beta chain was retrieved from a study of cytomegalovirus exposure and HLA in healthy donors. CDR1 is MNHNS, CDR2 SASEGT, per germline. The CDR3 extends over 14 amino acids. Trimming took off 7 bases at V and 0 bases at J, with 12 bases between the two ends. 13 Jbeta primers and 60 Vbeta primers were used for the PCR. TCRdb's table, derived via immunoSEQ multiplex PCR, lists solely in-frame clones and lacks some. The sample holds more than 90,000 clones. The sequenced sample consisted of PBMCs. This chain connects TRBV6-1 to TRBJ1-1; D remains unclear. This sequence was found in a man younger than 40 in good health and CMV-seronegative. CDR3 region: CASTWSNLNTEAFF. Written as DNA, the CDR3 is TGTGCCAGCACATGGTCTAACCTGAACACTGAAGCTTTCTTT.